This passage covers 15 T cell receptor beta chains from one sample sequenced in a study of T cell changes during pregnancy in multiple sclerosis. Method: immunoSEQ multiplex PCR; TCRdb's copy keeps in-frame clones and lacks some. The sample yields more than 95,000 clones, roughly nine tenths seen once. Sample: peripheral blood, taken after pregnancy. The receptors come from a female donor with multiple sclerosis, enrolled in a pregnancy study.

This chain uses TRBV18 with TRBJ1-1; 8 bases fit TRBD1. The junction had 10 bases not matched to a gene; V was cut back by 6 bases and J by 7 bases. The CDR3 consists of 14 residues. Germline V gives CDR1 KGHSH, CDR2 LQKENI. DNA of the CDR3: TGTGCCAGCTCGCTGTCCCAGGGGGCGGATGAAGCTTTCTTT. This sequence encodes CASSLSQGADEAFF.

The chain is built from TRBV5-1 and TRBJ2-5, with 11 bases fitting TRBD2. Germline V lookup: CDR1 SGHRS, CDR2 YFSETQ. The CDR3 loop spans 12 amino acids. V was clipped by 8 bases and J by 5 bases; unmatched bases: 2. CDR3 DNA sequence: TGCGCCAGTAGCGGGGGGGAGGAGACCCAGTACTTC. It yields the protein CASSGGEETQYF.

The chain is built from TRBV7-2 and TRBJ2-1, with D perhaps TRBD2 (7 bases). V lost 2 bases to trimming and J lost 7 bases, with 15 bases between them. Germline lookup yields CDR1 SGHTA and CDR2 FQGNSA. The CDR3 contains 15 residues. The CDR3 is CASSLWGGRGNEQFF. Written as DNA, the CDR3 is TGTGCCAGCAGCTTATGGGGGGGCCGCGGAAATGAGCAGTTCTTC. Variable domain in full (rest from reference TRBV7-2 and TRBJ2-1): GAGVSQSPSNKVTEKGKDVELRCDPISGHTALYWYRQSLGQGLEFLIYFQGNSAPDKSGLPSDRFSAERTGGSVSTLTIQRTQQEDSAVYLCASSLWGGRGNEQFFGPGTRLTVL.

The genes are TRBV6-6 and TRBJ2-7; tentative D call: TRBD1 (6 bases). Germline assignment: CDR1 MNHNY and CDR2 SVGAGI (reference sequence). This CDR3 contains 16 residues. V was pared by 0 bases and J by 0 bases, with 12 bases between. CDR3 nucleotide sequence: TGTGCCAGCAGTTACTCGCAGGGGTTCAACTCCTACGAGCAGTACTTC. Residues: CASSYSQGFNSYEQYF.

The CDR3 bases are TGCAGCGTGCTACAGGGGCGCACAGATACGCAGTATTTT. As protein: CSVLQGRTDTQYF. The chain carries TRBV29-1 and TRBJ2-3, with TRBD1 identical over 7 bases. Germline trimming cut 6 bases from V and 1 base from J; bases unmatched to any gene: 4. Germline V gene lookup returns CDR1 SQVTM and CDR2 ANQGSEA. The CDR3 has 13 amino acids.

The chain links TRBV7-6 to TRBJ2-7; 9 nucleotides line up with TRBD1. Per germline, CDR1 SGHVS and CDR2 FNYEAQ. The ends lost 6 bases at V and 2 bases at J; junction bases unmatched: 5. This CDR3 is built from 14 residues. As DNA, the CDR3 is TGTGCCAGCAGTTTGAGACAGGGGGCCTACGAGCAGTACTTC. Translating it yields CASSLRQGAYEQYF.

The gene calls are TRBV4-1 and TRBJ2-1; 11 nucleotides agree with TRBD2. V shed 5 bases and J 8 bases; nucleotides not matched to a gene: 11. CDR3 size: 16 residues. The germline gives CDR1 MGHRA, CDR2 YSYEKL. The CDR3: CASSSLAGGGGDEQFF. CDR3 in DNA: TGCGCCAGCAGCTCCCTAGCGGGAGGAGGTGGCGATGAGCAGTTCTTC.

V and J are TRBV6-5 and TRBJ1-3; 10 bases agree with TRBD1. CDR3 size: 13 residues. From germline, CDR1 is MNHEY and CDR2 SVGAGI. V was pared by 7 bases and J by 7 bases, with 4 bases of the junction left unmatched. CDR3 sequence (DNA): TGTGCCAGCATTGACAGGGGGCGGAACACCATATATTTT. This gives the protein CASIDRGRNTIYF.

The chain couples TRBV7-2 to TRBJ2-1, with 7 bases that match TRBD1. J lost 10 bases, V lost 4 bases, and 13 bases had no gene match. The V gene's germline CDR1 is SGHTA and CDR2 FQGNSA. The length of the CDR3 is 15 residues. CDR3 loop: CASSYLGTAGREQFF. Here the CDR3 DNA reads TGTGCCAGCAGCTACCTCGGGACAGCCGGTAGGGAGCAGTTCTTC.

This chain links TRBV5-4 with TRBJ1-2, with 9 bases aligning to TRBD1. Germline V lookup: CDR1 SGHNT, CDR2 YYREEE (reference sequence). CDR3 length: 14 amino acids. After removal of 2 bases from V and 7 bases from J, the junction contained 6 bases not matched to a gene. The CDR3 sequence is CASSLRQGVAGYTF. In DNA form, the CDR3 reads TGTGCCAGCAGCTTAAGACAGGGGGTAGCTGGCTACACCTTC.

This chain connects TRBV7-9 to TRBJ2-7, with a tentative D call TRBD1 (6 bases). The V end was cut by 4 bases, the J end by 3 bases, with 13 bases between. This CDR3 contains 14 residues. Germline loops: CDR1 SEHNR, CDR2 FQNEAQ (reference sequence). CDR3 bases: TGTGCCAGCAGCTCCCGGGACAAAGTCTACGAGCAGTACTTC. Amino acids: CASSSRDKVYEQYF.

The chain has TRBV30 and TRBJ2-3, with 9 bases fitting TRBD1. Looked up from germline, CDR1 is GTSNPN and CDR2 is SVGIG (reference sequence). The CDR3 totals 21 residues. The trim removed 2 bases at V and 4 bases at J, leaving 25 bases unmatched. The CDR3 sequence is CAWSLNKWGTGSLRTADTQYF. DNA of the CDR3: TGTGCCTGGAGTTTAAATAAATGGGGGACAGGGTCTCTAAGGACTGCAGATACGCAGTATTTT.

V and J are TRBV4-2 and TRBJ1-2, with D uncertain. The CDR3 is made up of 19 amino acids. Germline CDR1 LGHNA, CDR2 YNFKEQ. The V end was cut by 0 bases, the J end by 1 base, with 21 bases between. CDR3: CASSQDPTGGLLINYGYTF. CDR3 in DNA: TGTGCCAGCAGCCAAGACCCCACCGGAGGCCTCCTAATTAACTATGGCTACACCTTC.

With regard to this clone: An end of the junction differs from the germline gene, which may be a read error. The V gene is TRBV2, the J gene TRBJ2-7; the match to TRBD2 covers 9 bases. The CDR3 is 15 amino acids. Germline V lookup: CDR1 SNHLY, CDR2 FYNNEI. In nucleotides, the CDR3 is TGTGCCAACAGTGAGCGGGTAGCGGGGGCCTACGAGCAGTACTTC. The encoded protein is CANSERVAGAYEQYF.

This chain joins TRBV5-1 and TRBJ2-7, with TRBD1 as a possible D gene (6 bases). Germline values: CDR1 SGHRS, CDR2 YFSETQ. This CDR3 has 14 amino acids. V was trimmed by 1 base and J by 2 bases, leaving 10 bases between them. CDR3 DNA: TGCGCCAGCAGCTTGACAGGGCCCCCCTACGAGCAGTACTTC. As protein: CASSLTGPPYEQYF.